This entry is about one TCR beta chain. This clonotype was counted many times. This receptor's antigen is unknown. No base quality information exists; no much larger clone differs at one position. The data were obtained in a study of T cells in Graves' hyperthyroidism and ophthalmopathy (dated by TCRdb to the late 2010s). A note on the overall study: A discovery cohort of roughly 100 patients, about 43 with Graves' ophthalmopathy and about 60 with stable Graves' hyperthyroidism, was used to find distinguishing TCR V-J signatures. Prospective prediction of ophthalmopathy was tested in an independent validation cohort consisting of 18 hyperthyroidism patients and 17 patients who later progressed to ophthalmopathy. Following sampling, methimazole starting at 30 mg daily was given to hyperthyroidism patients, and high-dose intravenous methylprednisolone was given to ophthalmopathy patients. The approximately 97 discovery patients were randomly divided into training and test sets at a 7:3 ratio. According to the paper, TCR Vbeta CDR3 sequencing was carried out on over 130 peripheral blood samples, which came from under 50 ophthalmopathy, 70 to 80 hyperthyroidism and 17 progressor patients. Thyroid tissue and blood T-cell repertoires from about 6 Graves' hyperthyroidism patients were also compared in the study. Paper-wide results and their limitations: Sample size was not statistically predetermined, and blinding of investigators to group allocation was not performed. Most expanded thyroid clonotypes (frequency above 0.001) were also detected in blood, suggesting blood repertoires may reflect thyroid immune responses. Ophthalmopathy was separated from stable hyperthyroidism by a 13 V-J signature model, with about 88% sensitivity and approximately 81% specificity obtained in cross-validation and 80%/75% obtained in testing. In validation, progression to ophthalmopathy was predicted by the model with 70.59% sensitivity and 72.22% specificity, a median of about 6.4 months before onset.

Stable Graves' hyperthyroidism was defined as the absence of progression to ophthalmopathy over 18 months of follow-up. The hyperthyroidism patients were between 18 and 65 years old and newly diagnosed, with a disease duration of less than 2 months. Patients with uncontrolled infections, other autoimmune diseases, pregnancy or lactation were excluded. Clinical symptoms, serum thyroxine and TRAb, thyroid ultrasound, and orbital computed tomography formed the basis for the diagnoses. Trizol reagent was used to extract total RNA, and RNA quality was then checked on an Agilent 2100 Bioanalyzer. TCR beta CDR3 regions were amplified from RNA transcripts. A first-round RT-PCR of the TCR CDR3 used the HTBI primer set with the Qiagen OneStep RT-PCR kit. The libraries were constructed in a second round of multiplex PCR and then size-selected and purified. Paired-end sequencing of the libraries was performed with 100 bp reads on an Illumina HiSeq2000. On the authors' methods: SOAPnuke was used to process the raw data, with reads discarded if the reads contained adapters or uncalled bases, had a mean Phred below 15, or lacked an exact constant-primer or identifier match. COPE v1.2.5 was used to merge the high-quality paired reads, and each unique nucleotide sequence was defined as a clonotype. Clonotypes were aligned to IMGT TRBV, TRBD and TRBJ reference segments using MiTCR v1.1. The analysis was restricted to V-J combinations with a frequency above 0.0001, which together covered 99% to 99.2% of the repertoires. The TCS score was defined as the ratio of F50 (clonal expansion) to E x V (chaos), calculated using BLOSUM62-based TCRdist between CDR3 peptides within each V-J. Welch's t-statistics and random forest reduced around 550 V-J features to 10 to 15, which were used in a naive Bayes classifier (R e1071). The Morisita-Horn index was used to measure how similar the thyroid and blood repertoires were. Using fastp at Q25 and MiXCR, TCRdb reprocessed the public reads and kept productive beta chains. Every CDR3 protein is listed once, alongside the most common genes and DNA of its rows. These V and J calls are TCRdb output, not the study's own analysis. This sample holds 610,000 or so distinct CDR3 sequences; around 45% were observed only once. The ten largest clones represent around 7.7% of the sample.

Sample: peripheral blood or thyroid tissue (not recorded which). The TCR sequence derives from a woman between 18 and 29 years old with Graves' hyperthyroidism.

The DNA reads TGTGCCAGTCGTAGCGGGAGAGAAACCGGGGAGCTGTTTTTT. The resulting protein is CASRSGRETGELFF. The sequence is built from TRBV2 and TRBJ2-2, and 9 bases in between align with TRBD2. After removal of 9 bases from V and 5 bases from J, the junction retains 7 bases not matched to a gene. Including cysteine and phenylalanine, the CDR3 has 14 amino acids. The CDR3 DNA has 42 bases and is translated from base 1. The germline V gene encodes CDR1 SNHLY and CDR2 FYNNEI.